The clone carrying this TCR beta chain was observed a few times. TCRdb re-analysed the RT-PCR reads in MiXCR, keeping a single row per CDR3 protein. The sample consists of approximately 720,000 distinct CDR3 sequences, 14% of them appearing once. The V and J ends lost 0 bases and 3 bases, in that order; junction bases with no gene match: 6. The CDR3 totals 15 residues. CDR1 is SQVTM, CDR2 ANQGSEA, per germline. This chain links TRBV29-1 with TRBJ2-7, with TRBD2 matching 9 bases. Sequencing was performed on memory CD4+ T cells from blood. The TCR sequence derives from a female donor in good health, serving as a healthy control. CDR3 sequence (DNA): TGCAGCGTTGAAGATCGCACTAGCGGGTACTACGAGCAGTACTTC. Amino acid sequence: CSVEDRTSGYYEQYF.